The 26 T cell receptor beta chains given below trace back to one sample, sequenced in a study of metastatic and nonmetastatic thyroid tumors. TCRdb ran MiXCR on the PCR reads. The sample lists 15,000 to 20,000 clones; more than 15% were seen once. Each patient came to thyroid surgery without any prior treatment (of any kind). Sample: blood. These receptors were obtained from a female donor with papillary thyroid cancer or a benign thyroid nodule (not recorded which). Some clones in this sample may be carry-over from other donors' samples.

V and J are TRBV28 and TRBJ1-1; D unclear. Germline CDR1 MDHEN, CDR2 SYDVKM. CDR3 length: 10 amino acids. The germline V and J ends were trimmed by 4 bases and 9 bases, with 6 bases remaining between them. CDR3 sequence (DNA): TGTGCCAGCAGTTCCCGACAAGCTTTCTTT. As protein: CASSSRQAFF. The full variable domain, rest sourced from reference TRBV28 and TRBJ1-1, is DVKVTQSSRYLVKRTGEKVFLECVQDMDHENMFWYRQDPGLGLRLIYFSYDVKMKEKGDIPEGYSVSREKKERFSLILESASTNQTSMYLCASSSRQAFFGQGTRLTVV.

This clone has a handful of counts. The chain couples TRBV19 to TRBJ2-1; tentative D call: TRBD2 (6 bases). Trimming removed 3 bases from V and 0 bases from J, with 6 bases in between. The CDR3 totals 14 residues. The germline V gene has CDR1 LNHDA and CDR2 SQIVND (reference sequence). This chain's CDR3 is CASSMGGSYNEQFF. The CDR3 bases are TGTGCCAGTAGTATGGGGGGCTCCTACAATGAGCAGTTCTTC. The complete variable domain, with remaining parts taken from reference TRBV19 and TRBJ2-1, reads DGGITQSPKYLFRKEGQNVTLSCEQNLNHDAMYWYRQDPGQGLRLIYYSQIVNDFQKGDIAEGYSVSREKKESFPLTVTSAQKNPTAFYLCASSMGGSYNEQFFGPGTRLTVL.

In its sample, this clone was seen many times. Here the CDR3 reads CASSSYRGRDEKLFF. CDR3 coding DNA: TGTGCCAGCAGTTCGTACAGGGGGAGGGATGAAAAACTGTTTTTT. The J gene is TRBJ1-4, the V gene TRBV25-1, with TRBD1 identical over 8 bases. The CDR3 is 15 amino acids. Looked up from germline, CDR1 is MGHDK and CDR2 is SYGVNS. After removal of 5 bases from V and 6 bases from J, the junction contained 8 bases not matched to a gene.

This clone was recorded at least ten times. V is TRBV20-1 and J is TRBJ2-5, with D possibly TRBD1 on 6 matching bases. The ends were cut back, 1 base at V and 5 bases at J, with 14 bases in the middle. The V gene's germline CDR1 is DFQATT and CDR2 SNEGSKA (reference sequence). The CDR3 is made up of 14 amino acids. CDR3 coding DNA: TGCAGTGCTAGAGCTTTGGGGGCTGGTGAGACCCAGTACTTC. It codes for CSARALGAGETQYF.

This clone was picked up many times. The CDR3 region has the DNA TGCGCCAGCAGCTTGGTCCAGGGGGATGGAGAGACCCAGTACTTC. Its protein product is CASSLVQGDGETQYF. The chain carries TRBV5-1 and TRBJ2-5; 7 nucleotides match TRBD1. The CDR3 length is 15 residues. The ends lost 0 bases at V and 4 bases at J; junction bases unmatched: 6. Looked up from germline, CDR1 is SGHRS and CDR2 is YFSETQ. The full variable domain, completed using reference TRBV5-1 and TRBJ2-5, is KAGVTQTPRYLIKTRGQQVTLSCSPISGHRSVSWYQQTPGQGLQFLFEYFSETQRNKGNFPGRFSGRQFSNSRSEMNVSTLELGDSALYLCASSLVQGDGETQYFGPGTRLLVL.

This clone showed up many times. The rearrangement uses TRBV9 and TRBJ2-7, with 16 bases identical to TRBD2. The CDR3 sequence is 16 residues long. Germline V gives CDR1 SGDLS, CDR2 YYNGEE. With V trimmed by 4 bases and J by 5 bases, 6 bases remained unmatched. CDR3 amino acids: CASSTGTSGRVHEQYF. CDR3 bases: TGTGCCAGCAGCACCGGGACTAGCGGGAGGGTCCACGAGCAGTACTTC.

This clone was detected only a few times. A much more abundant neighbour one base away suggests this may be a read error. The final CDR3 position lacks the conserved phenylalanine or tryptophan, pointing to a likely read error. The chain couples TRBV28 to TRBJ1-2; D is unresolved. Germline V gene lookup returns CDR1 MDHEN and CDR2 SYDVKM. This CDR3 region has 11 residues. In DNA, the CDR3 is TGTTCCAGCAGTTTCCCCGGGGGCTACACCATC. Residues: CSSSFPGGYTI.

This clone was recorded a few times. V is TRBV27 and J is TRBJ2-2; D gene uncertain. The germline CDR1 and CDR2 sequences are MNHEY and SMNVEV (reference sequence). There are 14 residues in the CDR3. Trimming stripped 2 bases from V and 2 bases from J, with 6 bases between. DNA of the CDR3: TGTGCCAGCAGTTTAGCTCTTAACACCGGGGAGCTGTTTTTT. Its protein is CASSLALNTGELFF.

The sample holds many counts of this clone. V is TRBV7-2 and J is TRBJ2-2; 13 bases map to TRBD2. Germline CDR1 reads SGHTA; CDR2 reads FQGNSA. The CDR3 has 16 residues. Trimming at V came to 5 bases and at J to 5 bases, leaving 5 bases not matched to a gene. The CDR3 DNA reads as TGTGCCAGCAGCCAAGGACTAGCGGGAGTAACCGGGGAGCTGTTTTTT. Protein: CASSQGLAGVTGELFF.

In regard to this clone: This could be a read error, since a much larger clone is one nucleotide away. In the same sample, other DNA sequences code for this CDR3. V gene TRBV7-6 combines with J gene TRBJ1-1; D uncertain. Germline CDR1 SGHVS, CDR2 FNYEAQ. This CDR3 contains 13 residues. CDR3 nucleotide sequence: TGTGCCAGCAGCTTTGAAGGGATCACTGAAGCTTTTTTT. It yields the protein CASSFEGITEAFF.

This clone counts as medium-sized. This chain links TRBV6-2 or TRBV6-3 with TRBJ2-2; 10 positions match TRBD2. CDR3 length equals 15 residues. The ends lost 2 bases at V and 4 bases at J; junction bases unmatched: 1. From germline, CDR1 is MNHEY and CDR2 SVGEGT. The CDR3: CASSYSGRATGELFF. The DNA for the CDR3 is TGTGCCAGCAGTTACAGCGGGAGGGCCACCGGGGAGCTGTTTTTT.

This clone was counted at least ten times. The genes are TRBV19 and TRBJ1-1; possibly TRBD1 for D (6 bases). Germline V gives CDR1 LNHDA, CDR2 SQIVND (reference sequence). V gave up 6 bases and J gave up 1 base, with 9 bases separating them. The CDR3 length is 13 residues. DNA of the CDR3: TGTGCCAGTAGGAGGGGGGGGAACACTGAAGCTTTCTTT. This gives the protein CASRRGGNTEAFF.

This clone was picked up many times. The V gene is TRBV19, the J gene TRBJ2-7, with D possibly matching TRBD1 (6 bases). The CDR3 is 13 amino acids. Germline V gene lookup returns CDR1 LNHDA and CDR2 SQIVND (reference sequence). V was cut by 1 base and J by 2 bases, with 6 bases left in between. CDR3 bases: TGTGCCAGTAGTATAGGGACAGCCTACGAGCAGTACTTC. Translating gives CASSIGTAYEQYF.

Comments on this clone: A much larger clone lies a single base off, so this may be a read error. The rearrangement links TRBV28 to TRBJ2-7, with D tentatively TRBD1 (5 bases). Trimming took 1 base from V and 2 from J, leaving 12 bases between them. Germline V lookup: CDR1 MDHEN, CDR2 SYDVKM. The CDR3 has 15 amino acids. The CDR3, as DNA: TGTGCCAGCAGTTTATCGTCAGGGTTAACCTACGAGCAGTACTTC. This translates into CASSLSSGLTYEQYF.

In DNA form, the CDR3 reads TGTGCCAGCAGTGAAGACGGCAGCAGCCTTACTGAAGCTTTCTTT. It is translated as CASSEDGSSLTEAFF. The chain is built from TRBV6-1 and TRBJ1-1; D not resolved. The CDR3 spans 15 residues. Germline CDR1 and CDR2: MNHNS and SASEGT. V was shortened by 1 base and J by 5 bases, with 14 bases between the two germline ends.

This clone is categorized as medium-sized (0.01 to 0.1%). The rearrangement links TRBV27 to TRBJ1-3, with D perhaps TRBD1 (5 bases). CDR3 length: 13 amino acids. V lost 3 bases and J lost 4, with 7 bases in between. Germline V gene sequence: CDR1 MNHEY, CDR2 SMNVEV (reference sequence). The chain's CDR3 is CASSFREGNTIYF. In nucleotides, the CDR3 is TGTGCCAGCAGTTTCAGGGAGGGAAACACCATATATTTT.

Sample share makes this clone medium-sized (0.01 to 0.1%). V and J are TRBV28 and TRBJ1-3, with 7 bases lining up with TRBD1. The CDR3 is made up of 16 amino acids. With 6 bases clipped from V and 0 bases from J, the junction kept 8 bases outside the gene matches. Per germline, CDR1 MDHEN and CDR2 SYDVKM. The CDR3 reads CASSPQGQPSGNTIYF. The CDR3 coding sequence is TGTGCCAGCAGCCCCCAGGGACAGCCCTCTGGAAACACCATATATTTT.

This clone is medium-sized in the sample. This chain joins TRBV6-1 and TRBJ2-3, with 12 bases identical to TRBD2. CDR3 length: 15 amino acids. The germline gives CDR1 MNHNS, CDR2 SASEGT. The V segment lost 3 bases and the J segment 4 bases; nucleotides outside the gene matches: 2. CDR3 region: CASSETSGGPDTQYF. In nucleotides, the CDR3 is TGTGCCAGCAGTGAGACTAGCGGGGGTCCAGATACGCAGTATTTT.

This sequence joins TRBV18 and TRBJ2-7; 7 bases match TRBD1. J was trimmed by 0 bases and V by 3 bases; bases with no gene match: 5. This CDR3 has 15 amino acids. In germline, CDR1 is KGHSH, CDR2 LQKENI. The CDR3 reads CASSPRDSISYEQYF. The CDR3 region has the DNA TGTGCCAGCTCACCTCGGGACAGTATCTCCTACGAGCAGTACTTC.

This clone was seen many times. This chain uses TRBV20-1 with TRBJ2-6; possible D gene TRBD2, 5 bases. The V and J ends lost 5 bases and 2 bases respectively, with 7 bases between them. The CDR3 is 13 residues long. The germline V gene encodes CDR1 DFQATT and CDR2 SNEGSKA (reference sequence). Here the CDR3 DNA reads TGCAGTGCTTGGGGAGCTGGGGCCAACGTCCTGACTTTC. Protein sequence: CSAWGAGANVLTF.

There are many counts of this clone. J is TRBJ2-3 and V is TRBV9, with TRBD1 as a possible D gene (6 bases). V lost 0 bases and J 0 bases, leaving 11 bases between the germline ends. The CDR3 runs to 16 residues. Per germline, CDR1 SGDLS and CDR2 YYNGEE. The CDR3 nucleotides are TGTGCCAGCAGCGTAGTACCCGGGACAAGCACAGATACGCAGTATTTT. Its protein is CASSVVPGTSTDTQYF.

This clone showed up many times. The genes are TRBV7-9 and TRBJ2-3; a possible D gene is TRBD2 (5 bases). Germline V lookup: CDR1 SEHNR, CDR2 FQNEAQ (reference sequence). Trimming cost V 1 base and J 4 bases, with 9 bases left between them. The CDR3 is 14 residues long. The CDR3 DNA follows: TGTGCCAGCAGCTTAGTCGGGGTGGCAGATACGCAGTATTTT. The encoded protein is CASSLVGVADTQYF.

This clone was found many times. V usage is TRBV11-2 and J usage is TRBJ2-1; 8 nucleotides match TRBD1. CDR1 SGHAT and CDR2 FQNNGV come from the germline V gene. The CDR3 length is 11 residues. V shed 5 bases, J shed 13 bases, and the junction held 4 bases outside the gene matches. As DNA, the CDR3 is TGTGCCAGCAGCCCCCAGGGGGCCCAGTTCTTC. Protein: CASSPQGAQFF.

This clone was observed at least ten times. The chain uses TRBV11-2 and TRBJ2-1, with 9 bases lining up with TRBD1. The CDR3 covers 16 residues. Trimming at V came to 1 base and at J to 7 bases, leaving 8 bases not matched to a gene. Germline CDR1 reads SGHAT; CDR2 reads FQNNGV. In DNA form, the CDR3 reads TGTGCCAGCAGCTTAGTAGGGACAGGGTGGGGGAATGAGCAGTTCTTC. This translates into CASSLVGTGWGNEQFF.

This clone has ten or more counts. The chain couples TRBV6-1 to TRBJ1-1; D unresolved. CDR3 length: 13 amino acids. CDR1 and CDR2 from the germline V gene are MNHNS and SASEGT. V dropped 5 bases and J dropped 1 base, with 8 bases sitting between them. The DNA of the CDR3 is TGTGCCAGCAGTACGACCGAGAACACTGAAGCTTTCTTT. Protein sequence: CASSTTENTEAFF.

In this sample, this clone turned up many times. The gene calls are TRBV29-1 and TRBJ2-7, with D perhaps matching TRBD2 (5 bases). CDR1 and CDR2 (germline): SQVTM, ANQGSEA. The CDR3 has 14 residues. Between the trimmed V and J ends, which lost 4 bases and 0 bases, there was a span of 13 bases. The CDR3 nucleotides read TGCAGCGTTGCGGACTTTCCTAGCTCCTACGAGCAGTACTTC. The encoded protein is CSVADFPSSYEQYF.